The 11 T cell receptor beta chains listed next were all sequenced from one sample in a study of shared clonotypes between healthy human individuals. It was CD45RO-negative cells, positively selected for CCR7, that made up naive CD8 cells, with terminally differentiated effector memory CD45RA+ cells excluded. Data came from immunoSEQ multiplex PCR; TCRdb stores just in-frame clones and leaves some out. The sample has around 2,100,000 clones; about 95% are singletons. Sequencing was carried out using naive CD8+ T cells sorted from blood. The receptor set was obtained from a man aged 18 to 35 in good health.

The genes are TRBV6-5 and TRBJ2-2, with TRBD1 matching 7 bases. The germline V gene has CDR1 MNHEY and CDR2 SVGAGI. Unmatched junction bases numbered 1, after V lost 9 bases and J lost 0 bases. This CDR3 comprises 13 residues. The CDR3 loop is CASQGANTGELFF. The CDR3 region has the DNA TGTGCCAGTCAGGGGGCGAACACCGGGGAGCTGTTTTTT.

On this clone: The same CDR3 also results from other DNA sequences found in this sample. CDR3 in amino acids: CASSYLGDEQFF. The CDR3 nucleotides read TGTGCCAGCAGTTATTTGGGAGATGAGCAGTTCTTC. This chain joins TRBV6-6 and TRBJ2-1; perhaps TRBD2 as D (5 bases). The CDR3 runs 12 residues. The V and J ends lost 3 bases and 8 bases respectively, with 8 bases between them. Germline V CDR1 and CDR2: MNHNY, SVGAGI (reference sequence).

The rearrangement uses TRBV27 and TRBJ2-1; TRBD1 matches at 10 bases. The V gene's germline CDR1 is MNHEY and CDR2 SMNVEV (reference sequence). V lost 3 bases and J lost 3; bases outside the gene matches: 5. The CDR3 runs to 16 residues. The CDR3 bases are TGTGCCAGCAGTTTTAGGACAGGGGGTGTCTACAATGAGCAGTTCTTC. Translation: CASSFRTGGVYNEQFF.

The chain couples TRBV7-8 to TRBJ1-5, with a tentative D call TRBD1 (5 bases). CDR3 length: 15 amino acids. Germline loops: CDR1 SGHVS, CDR2 FQNEAQ. Trimming cost V 0 bases and J 4 bases, with 10 bases left between them. This chain's CDR3 is CASSLAVGGNQPQHF. The CDR3 DNA reads as TGTGCCAGCAGCTTAGCGGTGGGGGGAAATCAGCCCCAGCATTTT. Using reference TRBV7-8 and TRBJ1-5 for the parts outside the CDR3, the full variable domain is GAGVSQSPRYKVAKRGQDVALRCDPISGHVSLFWYQQALGQGPEFLTYFQNEAQLDKSGLPSDRFFAERPEGSVSTLKIQRTQQEDSAVYLCASSLAVGGNQPQHFGDGTRLSIL.

This clone was recorded once. This chain uses TRBV10-3 with TRBJ2-3, with unresolved D. V lost 2 bases and J lost 4, with 13 bases in between. CDR1 is ENHRY, CDR2 SYGVKD, per germline. The CDR3 is 15 residues long. The CDR3 DNA is TGTGCCATCAGTGAGGGGATTTCAATCCCAGATACGCAGTATTTT. It encodes CAISEGISIPDTQYF.

Note on this clone: Other DNA sequences in the same sample also yield this CDR3. The chain joins TRBV7-6 to TRBJ2-7; D gene unclear. The V end lost 2 bases, the J end lost 1 base, and 6 bases lay between the germline ends. CDR1 is SGHVS, CDR2 FNYEAQ, per germline. The CDR3 extends over 13 amino acids. The CDR3: CASSLRRSYEQYF. CDR3 nucleotides: TGTGCCAGCAGCTTAAGACGGTCCTACGAGCAGTACTTC.

The chain's CDR3 is CASMVAGGPLTDTQYF. DNA of the CDR3: TGTGCCAGCATGGTGGCGGGGGGCCCACTCACAGATACGCAGTATTTT. The chain couples TRBV6-6 to TRBJ2-3, with TRBD2 identical over 8 bases. Germline CDR1 reads MNHNY; CDR2 reads SVGAGI (reference sequence). V lost 7 bases and J lost 2; bases outside the gene matches: 11. CDR3 size: 16 residues.

The chain couples TRBV15 to TRBJ2-7, with D perhaps assigned TRBD1 or TRBD2 (5 bases each). The CDR3 consists of 16 residues. Trimming removed 0 bases from V and 2 bases from J, with 14 bases in between. CDR1 is LNHNV, CDR2 YYDKDF, per germline (reference sequence). The CDR3 sequence is CATSRDRGVPTYEQYF. CDR3 in DNA: TGTGCCACCAGCAGAGATCGAGGGGTACCGACCTACGAGCAGTACTTC.

The gene calls are TRBV28 and TRBJ2-7; the D gene could be TRBD1 or TRBD2 (5 bases each). The V end was cut by 1 base, the J end by 3 bases, with 10 bases between. Germline-derived CDR1 and CDR2 are MDHEN and SYDVKM. The CDR3 loop spans 14 amino acids. This chain's CDR3 is CASSLSGDGYEQYF. The CDR3 DNA follows: TGTGCCAGCAGTTTATCCGGGGACGGCTACGAGCAGTACTTC.

This rearrangement joins TRBV29-1 to TRBJ2-7; D possibly corresponds to TRBD2 (5 bases). The V gene lost 4 bases and the J gene lost 4 bases, with 11 bases spanning the gap. This CDR3 is built from 12 residues. Germline-derived CDR1 and CDR2 are SQVTM and ANQGSEA. CDR3 residues: CSVGERGYEQYF. The CDR3 region has the DNA TGCAGCGTTGGGGAGAGAGGGTACGAGCAGTACTTC.

The V call is TRBV5-8, the J call TRBJ2-7; D is unresolved. Trimming removed 0 bases at V and 3 bases at J, with 7 bases between. Germline V gives CDR1 SGHTS, CDR2 YDEGEE. The CDR3 consists of 13 residues. The CDR3 sequence: CASSLESDYEQYF. Written as DNA, the CDR3 is TGTGCCAGCAGCTTGGAGTCTGACTACGAGCAGTACTTC.